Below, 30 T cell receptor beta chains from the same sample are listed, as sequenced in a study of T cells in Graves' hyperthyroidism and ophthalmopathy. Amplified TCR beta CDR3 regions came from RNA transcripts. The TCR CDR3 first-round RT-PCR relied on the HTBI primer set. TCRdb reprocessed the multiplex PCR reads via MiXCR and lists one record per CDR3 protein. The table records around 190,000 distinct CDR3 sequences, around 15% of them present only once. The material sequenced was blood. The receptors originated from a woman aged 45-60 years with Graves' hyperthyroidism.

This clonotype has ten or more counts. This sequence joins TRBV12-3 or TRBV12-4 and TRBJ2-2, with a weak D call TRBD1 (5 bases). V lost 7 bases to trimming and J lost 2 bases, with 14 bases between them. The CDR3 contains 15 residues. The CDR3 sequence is CASTPGQTNTGELFF. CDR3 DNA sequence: TGTGCCAGCACCCCTGGACAAACTAACACCGGGGAGCTGTTTTTT.

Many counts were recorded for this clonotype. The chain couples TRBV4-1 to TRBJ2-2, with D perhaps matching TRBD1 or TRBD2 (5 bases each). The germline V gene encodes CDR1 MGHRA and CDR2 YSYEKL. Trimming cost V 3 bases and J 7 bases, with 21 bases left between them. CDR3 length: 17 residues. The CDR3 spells CASSHSPKTGLVGELFF. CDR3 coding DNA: TGCGCCAGCAGCCATTCTCCGAAGACGGGGCTCGTCGGGGAGCTGTTTTTT.

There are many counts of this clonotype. In nucleotides, the CDR3 is TGTGCCAGCAGTGCCCCGGGACAGGGGCGTCTGGGGGACACCTTC. This codes for CASSAPGQGRLGDTF. The chain employs TRBV28 and TRBJ1-2; 10 positions match TRBD1. The germline V gene has CDR1 MDHEN and CDR2 SYDVKM. This CDR3 region has 15 residues. V was clipped by 5 bases and J by 12 bases; unmatched bases: 15.

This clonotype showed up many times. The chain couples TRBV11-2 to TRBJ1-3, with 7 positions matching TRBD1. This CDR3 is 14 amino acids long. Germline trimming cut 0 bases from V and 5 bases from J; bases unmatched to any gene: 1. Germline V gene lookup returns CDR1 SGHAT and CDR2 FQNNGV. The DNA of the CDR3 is TGTGCCAGCAGCTTAGACAGGGGGAGAAACACCATATATTTT. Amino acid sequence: CASSLDRGRNTIYF.

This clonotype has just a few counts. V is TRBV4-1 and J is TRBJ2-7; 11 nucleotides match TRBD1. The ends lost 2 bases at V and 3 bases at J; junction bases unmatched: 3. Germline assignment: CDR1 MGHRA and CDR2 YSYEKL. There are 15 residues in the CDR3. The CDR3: CASSQSGTGGYEQYF. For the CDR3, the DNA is TGCGCCAGCAGCCAATCCGGGACAGGGGGCTACGAGCAGTACTTC.

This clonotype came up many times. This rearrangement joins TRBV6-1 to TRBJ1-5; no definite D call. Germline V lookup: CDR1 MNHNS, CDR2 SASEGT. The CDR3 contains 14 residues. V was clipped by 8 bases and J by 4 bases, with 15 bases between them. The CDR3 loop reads CASWVGRPNQPQHF. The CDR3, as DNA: TGTGCCAGCTGGGTAGGGCGACCAAATCAGCCCCAGCATTTT.

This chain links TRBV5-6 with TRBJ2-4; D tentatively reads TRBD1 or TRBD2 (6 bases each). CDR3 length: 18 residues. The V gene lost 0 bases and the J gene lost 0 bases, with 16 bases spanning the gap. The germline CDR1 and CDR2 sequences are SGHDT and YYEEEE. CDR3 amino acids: CASSLGQFRGPAKNIQYF. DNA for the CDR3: TGTGCCAGCAGCTTGGGCCAATTTCGGGGGCCAGCCAAAAACATTCAGTACTTC.

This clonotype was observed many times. The CDR3 loop reads CASSPAVGLTVAPLTYEQYF. Here the CDR3 DNA reads TGTGCCAGCAGCCCCGCGGTCGGGCTGACCGTAGCGCCGCTGACCTACGAGCAGTACTTC. This rearrangement joins TRBV5-6 to TRBJ2-7, with D possibly being TRBD2 (5 bases). The CDR3 has 20 amino acids. CDR1 is SGHDT, CDR2 YYEEEE, per germline. V was cut by 4 bases and J by 2 bases, with 31 bases left in between.

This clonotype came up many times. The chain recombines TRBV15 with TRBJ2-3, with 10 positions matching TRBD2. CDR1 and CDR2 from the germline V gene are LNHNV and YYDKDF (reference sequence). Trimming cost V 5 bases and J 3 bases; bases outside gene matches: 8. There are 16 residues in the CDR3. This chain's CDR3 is CATSGSLAGGTDTQYF. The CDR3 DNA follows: TGTGCCACCAGCGGTTCCTTAGCGGGGGGAACAGATACGCAGTATTTT.

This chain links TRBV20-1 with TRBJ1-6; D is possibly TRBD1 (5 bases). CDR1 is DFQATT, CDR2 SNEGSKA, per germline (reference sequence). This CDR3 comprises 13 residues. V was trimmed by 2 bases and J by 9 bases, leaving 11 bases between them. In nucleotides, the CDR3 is TGCAGTGCTAGACTGACAGATTCTTCACCCCTCCACTTT. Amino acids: CSARLTDSSPLHF.

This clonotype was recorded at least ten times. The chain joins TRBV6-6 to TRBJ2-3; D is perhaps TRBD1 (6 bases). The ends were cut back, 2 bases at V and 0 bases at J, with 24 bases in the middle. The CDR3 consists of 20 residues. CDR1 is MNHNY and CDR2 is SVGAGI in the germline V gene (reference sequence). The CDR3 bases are TGTGCCAGCAGTTACAGGGGGACCTCCTCCGCCCGGGTTAGCACAGATACGCAGTATTTT. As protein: CASSYRGTSSARVSTDTQYF.

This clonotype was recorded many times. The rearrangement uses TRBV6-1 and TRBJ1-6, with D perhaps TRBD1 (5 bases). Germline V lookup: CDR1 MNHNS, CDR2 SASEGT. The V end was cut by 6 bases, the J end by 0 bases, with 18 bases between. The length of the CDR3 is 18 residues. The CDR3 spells CASRLQVTWSSYNSPLHF. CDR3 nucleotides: TGTGCCAGCAGATTACAGGTCACCTGGAGCTCCTATAATTCACCCCTCCACTTT.

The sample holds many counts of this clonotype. CDR3 loop: CASRLGPYNSPLHF. The DNA for the CDR3 is TGTGCCAGCAGACTAGGACCGTATAATTCACCCCTCCACTTT. V and J are TRBV7-3 and TRBJ1-6, with D unclear. From germline, CDR1 is SGHTA and CDR2 FQGTGA. The CDR3 is made up of 14 amino acids. Trimming left V 6 bases short and J 4 bases short, with 10 bases between.

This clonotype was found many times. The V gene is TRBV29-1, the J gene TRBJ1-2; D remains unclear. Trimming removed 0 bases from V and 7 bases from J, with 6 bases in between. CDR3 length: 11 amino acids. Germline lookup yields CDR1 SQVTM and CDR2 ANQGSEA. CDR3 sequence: CSVEERFGYTF. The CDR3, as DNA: TGCAGCGTTGAAGAACGGTTTGGCTACACCTTC.

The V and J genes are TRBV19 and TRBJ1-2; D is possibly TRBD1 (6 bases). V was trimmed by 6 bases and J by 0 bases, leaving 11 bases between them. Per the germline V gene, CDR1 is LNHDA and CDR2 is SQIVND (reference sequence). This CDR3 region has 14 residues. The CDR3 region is CASSWTDANYGYTF. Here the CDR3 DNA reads TGTGCCAGTAGCTGGACAGACGCTAACTATGGCTACACCTTC.

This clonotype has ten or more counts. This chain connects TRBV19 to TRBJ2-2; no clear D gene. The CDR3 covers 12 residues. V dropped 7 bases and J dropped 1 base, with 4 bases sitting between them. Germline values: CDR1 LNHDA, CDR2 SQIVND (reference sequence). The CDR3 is CASNWNTGELFF. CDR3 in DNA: TGTGCCAGTAATTGGAACACCGGGGAGCTGTTTTTT.

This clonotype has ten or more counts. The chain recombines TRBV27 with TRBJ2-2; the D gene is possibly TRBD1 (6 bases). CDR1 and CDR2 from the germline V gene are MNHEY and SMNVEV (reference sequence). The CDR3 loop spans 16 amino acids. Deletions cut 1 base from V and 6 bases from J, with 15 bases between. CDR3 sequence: CASSLFVVGGPGELFF. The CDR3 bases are TGTGCCAGCAGTTTATTTGTCGTAGGGGGTCCCGGGGAGCTGTTTTTT.

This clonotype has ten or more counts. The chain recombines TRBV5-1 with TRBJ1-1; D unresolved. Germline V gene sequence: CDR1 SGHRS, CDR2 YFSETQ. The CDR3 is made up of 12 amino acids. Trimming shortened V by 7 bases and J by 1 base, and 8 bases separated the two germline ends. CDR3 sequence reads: CASRVGNTEAFF. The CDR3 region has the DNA TGCGCCAGCCGGGTCGGGAACACTGAAGCTTTCTTT.

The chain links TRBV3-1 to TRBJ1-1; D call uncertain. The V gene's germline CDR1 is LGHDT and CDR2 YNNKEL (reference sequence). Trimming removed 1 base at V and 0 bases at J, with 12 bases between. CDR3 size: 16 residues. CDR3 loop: CASSQVPQWVNTEAFF. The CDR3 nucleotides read TGTGCCAGCAGCCAAGTACCACAGTGGGTGAACACTGAAGCTTTCTTT.

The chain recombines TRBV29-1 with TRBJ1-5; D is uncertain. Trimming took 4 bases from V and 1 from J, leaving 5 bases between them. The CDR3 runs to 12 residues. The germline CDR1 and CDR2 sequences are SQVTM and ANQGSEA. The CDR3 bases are TGCAGCGTTGGAGCAAGCAATCAGCCCCAGCATTTT. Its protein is CSVGASNQPQHF.

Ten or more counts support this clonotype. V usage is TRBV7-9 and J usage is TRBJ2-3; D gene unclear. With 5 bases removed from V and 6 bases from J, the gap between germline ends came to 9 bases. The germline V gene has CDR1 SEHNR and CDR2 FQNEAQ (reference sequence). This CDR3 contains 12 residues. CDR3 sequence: CASSPLIDTQYF. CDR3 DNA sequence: TGTGCCAGCAGCCCCCTTATCGATACGCAGTATTTT.

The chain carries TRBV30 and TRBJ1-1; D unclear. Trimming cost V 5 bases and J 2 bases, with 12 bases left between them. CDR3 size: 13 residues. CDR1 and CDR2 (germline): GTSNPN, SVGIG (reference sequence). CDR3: CAWALEHNTEAFF. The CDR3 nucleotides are TGTGCCTGGGCCCTGGAGCATAACACTGAAGCTTTCTTT.

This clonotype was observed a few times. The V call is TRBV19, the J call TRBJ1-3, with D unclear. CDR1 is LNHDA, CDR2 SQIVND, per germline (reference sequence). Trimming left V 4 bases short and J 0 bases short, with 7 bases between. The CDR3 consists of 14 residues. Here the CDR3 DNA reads TGTGCCAGTAGTACCAAGAGCTCTGGAAACACCATATATTTT. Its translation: CASSTKSSGNTIYF.

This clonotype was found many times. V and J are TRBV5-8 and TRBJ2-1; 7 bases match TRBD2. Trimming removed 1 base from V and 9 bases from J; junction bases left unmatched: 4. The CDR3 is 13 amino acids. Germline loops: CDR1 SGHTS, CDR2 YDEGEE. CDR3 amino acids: CASSLMREGEQFF. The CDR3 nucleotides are TGTGCCAGCAGCTTGATGAGGGAGGGTGAGCAGTTCTTC. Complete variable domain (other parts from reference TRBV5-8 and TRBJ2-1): EAGVTQSPTHLIKTRGQQATLRCSPISGHTSVYWYQQALGLGLQFLLWYDEGEERNRGNFPPRFSGRQFPNYSSELNVNALELEDSALYLCASSLMREGEQFFGPGTRLTVL.

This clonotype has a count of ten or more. The CDR3 here is CAISEVGSRYEQYF. DNA for the CDR3: TGTGCCATCAGTGAAGTAGGGTCAAGGTACGAGCAGTACTTC. This sequence joins TRBV10-3 and TRBJ2-7; unclear D gene. Trimming pared 3 bases from V and 4 bases from J, leaving 13 bases between. Germline lookup yields CDR1 ENHRY and CDR2 SYGVKD. This CDR3 spans 14 amino acids.

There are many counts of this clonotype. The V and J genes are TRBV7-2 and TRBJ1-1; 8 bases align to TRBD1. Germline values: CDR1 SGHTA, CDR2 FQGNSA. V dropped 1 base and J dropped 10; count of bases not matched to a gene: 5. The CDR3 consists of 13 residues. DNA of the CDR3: TGTGCCAGCAGCTTAGACCGGGACAGGCCAGCTTTCTTT. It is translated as CASSLDRDRPAFF. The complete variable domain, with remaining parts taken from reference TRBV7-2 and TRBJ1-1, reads GAGVSQSPSNKVTEKGKDVELRCDPISGHTALYWYRQSLGQGLEFLIYFQGNSAPDKSGLPSDRFSAERTGGSVSTLTIQRTQQEDSAVYLCASSLDRDRPAFFGQGTRLTVV.

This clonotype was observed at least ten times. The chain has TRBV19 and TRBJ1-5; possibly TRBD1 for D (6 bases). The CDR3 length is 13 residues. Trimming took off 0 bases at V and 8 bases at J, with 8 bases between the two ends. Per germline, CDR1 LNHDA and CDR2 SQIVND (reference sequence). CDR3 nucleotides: TGTGCCAGTAGTATAGACAGGGGTGAGCCCCAGCATTTT. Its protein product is CASSIDRGEPQHF.

The CDR3 region has the DNA TGTGCCAGCAGTTTGGGGGGTGCTTTCTTT. Protein product: CASSLGGAFF. This chain links TRBV6-1 with TRBJ1-1, with D possibly being TRBD1 (5 bases). The germline V and J ends were trimmed by 5 bases and 11 bases, with 9 bases remaining between them. The CDR3 contains 10 residues. The germline gives CDR1 MNHNS, CDR2 SASEGT.

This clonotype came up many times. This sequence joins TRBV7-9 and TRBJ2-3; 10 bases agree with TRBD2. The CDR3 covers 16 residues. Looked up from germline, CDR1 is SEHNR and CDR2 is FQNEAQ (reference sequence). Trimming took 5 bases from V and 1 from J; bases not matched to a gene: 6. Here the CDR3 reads CASSPPLAGGTDTQYF. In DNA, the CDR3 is TGTGCCAGCAGCCCCCCCCTAGCGGGGGGCACAGATACGCAGTATTTT.

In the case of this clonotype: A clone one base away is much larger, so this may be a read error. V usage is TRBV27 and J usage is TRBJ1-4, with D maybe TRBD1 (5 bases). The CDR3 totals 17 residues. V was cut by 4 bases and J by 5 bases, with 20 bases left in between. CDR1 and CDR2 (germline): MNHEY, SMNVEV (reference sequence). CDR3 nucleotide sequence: TGTGCCAGCAGTTACTCCCCCTCGACAGCTTCGAATGAAAAACTGTTTTTT. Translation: CASSYSPSTASNEKLFF.